Listed below are T cell receptor beta chains from one sample, sequenced in a study of persistence of HIV-infected CD4 T cells. These receptors' antigens are unknown. The protocol was immunoSEQ multiplex PCR, while the TCRdb copy is restricted to in-frame clones and leaves out a portion. The sample yields roughly 34,000 clones, roughly 82% seen once. Sequences were derived from CD4+ T cells sorted from PBMCs after approximately 19-hour stimulation, sampled from a patient who received antiretroviral therapy. Receptors were obtained from an adult woman with HIV who was CMV-seropositive. Each CDR3 is given with its conserved first and last residue. The order of the fields is D gene, clone size, J gene, V gene, CDR3 protein, CDR3 DNA. D genes are given only for firm matches. Not all rows give a size; the values are once, few, many and, for expanded clones, a class.

-	-	TRBJ1-5	TRBV5-8	CASSLGDLGGQPQHF	TGTGCCAGCAGCTTGGGGGACCTGGGTGGACAGCCCCAGCATTTT
TRBD1	-	TRBJ1-2	TRBV5-1	CASSLARGPAVANYGYTF	TGCGCCAGCAGCTTGGCTAGGGGGCCCGCGGTAGCTAACTATGGCTACACCTTC
-	-	TRBJ2-6	TRBV2	CASSAGPGANVLTF	TGTGCCAGCAGTGCGGGGCCTGGGGCCAACGTCCTGACTTTC
-	-	TRBJ2-5	TRBV3-1/TRBV3-2	CASSRGTYEQETQYF	TGTGCCAGCAGCCGCGGAACATACGAACAAGAGACCCAGTACTTC
-	few	TRBJ2-7	TRBV4-1	CASSQDPASEQYF	TGCGCCAGCAGCCAAGATCCCGCGTCGGAGCAGTACTTC
-	-	TRBJ1-2	TRBV10-3	CAISEIGRRDGYTF	TGTGCCATCAGTGAGATCGGACGGAGAGATGGCTACACCTTC
-	-	TRBJ2-1	TRBV29-1	CSVSRNEQFF	TGCAGCGTTTCCCGTAATGAGCAGTTCTTC
TRBD2	-	TRBJ2-7	TRBV28	CASSLTASGSNEQYF	TGTGCCAGCAGCCTAACCGCTAGCGGGAGTAACGAGCAGTACTTC
TRBD1	-	TRBJ1-1	TRBV19	CASTLTGGRTEAFF	TGTGCCAGTACCTTGACAGGGGGTCGGACTGAAGCTTTCTTT
-	-	TRBJ1-5	TRBV7-2	CASSLSNGNQPQHF	TGTGCCAGCAGCTTATCAAACGGCAATCAGCCCCAGCATTTT
-	-	TRBJ1-2	TRBV3-1/TRBV3-2	CASSQDRRGSALDF	TGTGCCAGCAGCCAAGATCGGCGGGGGTCCGCTCTGGACTTC
-	-	TRBJ1-2	TRBV28	CASSQGYYGYTF	TGTGCCAGCAGTCAAGGATACTATGGCTACACCTTC
-	-	TRBJ2-5	TRBV6-6	CATLYRVGETQYF	TGTGCCACGTTATACAGGGTTGGAGAGACCCAGTACTTC
-	-	TRBJ1-1	TRBV6-5	CASSYGWNTEAFF	TGTGCCAGCAGTTACGGATGGAACACTGAAGCTTTCTTT
-	-	TRBJ1-6	TRBV20-1	CSGGRNSPLHF	TGCAGTGGGGGGCGTAATTCACCCCTCCACTTT
-	few	TRBJ2-1	TRBV4-3	CASSQDQRANEQFF	TGCGCCAGCAGCCAAGATCAGAGGGCGAATGAGCAGTTCTTC
TRBD1	-	TRBJ1-3	TRBV11-3	CASSQTGFSGNTIYF	TGTGCCAGCAGCCAGACAGGGTTCTCTGGAAACACCATATATTTT
TRBD1	-	TRBJ2-1	TRBV7-9	CASSRGTGGYNEQFF	TGTGCCAGCAGCCGAGGGACAGGGGGCTACAATGAGCAGTTCTTC
TRBD2	-	TRBJ2-7	TRBV13	CASRMNSGGGYEQYF	TGTGCCAGCAGAATGAATAGCGGGGGTGGATACGAGCAGTACTTC
-	-	TRBJ1-1	TRBV9	CASSVGGYTEAFF	TGTGCCAGCAGCGTCGGGGGTTACACTGAAGCTTTCTTT
TRBD1	-	TRBJ1-5	TRBV28	CASSSDRVNQPQHF	TGTGCCAGCAGTTCGGACAGGGTGAATCAGCCCCAGCATTTT
-	-	TRBJ2-1	TRBV24-1	CATSDPARGNEQFF	TGTGCCACCAGTGATCCGGCCAGGGGCAATGAGCAGTTCTTC
-	few	TRBJ2-2	TRBV7-8	CASSPGGSSRTGELFF	TGTGCCAGCAGCCCCGGAGGTAGTTCGAGGACCGGGGAGCTGTTTTTT
TRBD1	-	TRBJ1-1	TRBV5-1	CASSLMQGGHTEAFF	TGCGCCAGCAGCTTGATGCAGGGGGGGCACACTGAAGCTTTCTTT
-	-	TRBJ2-1	TRBV25-1	CASGSGDALRNEQFF	TGTGCCAGTGGTTCTGGGGACGCCTTAAGAAATGAGCAGTTCTTC
-	-	TRBJ2-3	TRBV28	CASSLAGPGTDTQYF	TGTGCCAGCAGTTTAGCGGGACCCGGCACAGATACGCAGTATTTT
TRBD2	-	TRBJ2-5	TRBV7-2	CASSLTSGGSSLAKTQYF	TGTGCCAGCAGCTTAACTAGCGGGGGGTCCTCCCTCGCGAAGACCCAGTACTTC
-	-	TRBJ1-1	TRBV5-4	CASSSADGEAFF	TGTGCCAGCAGTTCTGCGGACGGTGAAGCTTTCTTT
-	-	TRBJ2-2	TRBV9	CASSARQITNTGELFF	TGTGCCAGCAGCGCCCGACAGATCACGAACACCGGGGAGCTGTTTTTT
-	-	TRBJ1-2	TRBV6-5	CASSTPQGRNYGYTF	TGTGCCAGCAGTACACCCCAAGGACGGAACTATGGCTACACCTTC
TRBD1	-	TRBJ2-3	TRBV7-2	CASGTGLDTQYF	TGTGCCAGCGGGACAGGGCTAGATACGCAGTATTTT
TRBD2	-	TRBJ2-1	TRBV6-2/TRBV6-3	CASSFPTGTSGGPSSYNEQFF	TGTGCCAGCAGCTTCCCGACCGGGACTAGCGGGGGGCCAAGCTCCTACAATGAGCAGTTCTTC
TRBD1	-	TRBJ2-4	TRBV7-6	CASSSGQGRAKNIQYF	TGTGCCAGCAGCTCTGGACAGGGCCGGGCCAAAAACATTCAGTACTTC
TRBD2	-	TRBJ2-5	TRBV7-9	CASSSGLAGGKTQYF	TGTGCCAGCAGCTCCGGACTAGCGGGGGGGAAGACCCAGTACTTC
TRBD1	-	TRBJ2-1	TRBV11-3	CASSSRGTGMAVEQFF	TGTGCCAGCAGCTCGAGGGGGACAGGGATGGCGGTTGAGCAGTTCTTC
-	-	TRBJ1-2	TRBV19	CASSGAGVSYGYTF	TGTGCCAGTAGTGGTGCGGGGGTATCGTATGGCTACACCTTC
-	-	TRBJ2-5	TRBV9	CASSVQGGFKETQYF	TGTGCCAGCAGCGTCCAAGGGGGTTTTAAAGAGACCCAGTACTTC
-	-	TRBJ1-6	TRBV16	CASSQSAGSNSPLHF	TGTGCCAGCAGCCAATCCGCCGGAAGTAATTCACCCCTCCACTTT
-	-	TRBJ1-1	TRBV19	CASSLDIATEAFF	TGTGCCAGTAGTCTTGACATAGCCACTGAAGCTTTCTTT
TRBD1	-	TRBJ2-5	TRBV4-3	CASSQGGQGGGETQYF	TGCGCCAGCAGCCAAGGTGGACAGGGGGGCGGAGAGACCCAGTACTTC
TRBD2	-	TRBJ2-7	TRBV5-1	CASNPSGRPYEQYF	TGCGCCAGTAACCCTAGCGGGAGGCCCTACGAGCAGTACTTC
-	-	TRBJ1-1	TRBV2	CASSSTYMNTEAFF	TGTGCCAGCAGTTCGACATACATGAACACTGAAGCTTTCTTT
-	-	TRBJ1-1	TRBV7-2	CASSLDLRVGTEAFF	TGTGCCAGCAGCTTAGATCTCAGGGTGGGCACTGAAGCTTTCTTT
TRBD1	few	TRBJ2-3	TRBV6-5	CASTSTGGTDTQYF	TGTGCCAGCACCTCGACAGGGGGCACAGATACGCAGTATTTT
-	-	TRBJ2-5	TRBV5-1	CASSFEGSGETQYF	TGCGCCAGCAGCTTTGAGGGTTCGGGGGAGACCCAGTACTTC
-	-	TRBJ1-3	TRBV6-1	CASSEAGGGPRNTIYF	TGTGCCAGCAGTGAAGCTGGGGGGGGTCCAAGAAACACCATATATTTT
-	-	TRBJ1-2	TRBV6-5	CASSHRRGVLGYTF	TGTGCCAGCAGTCACCGGAGAGGGGTTCTTGGCTACACCTTC
-	-	TRBJ1-1	TRBV29-1	CSAFDFWNTEAFF	TGCAGCGCTTTTGATTTCTGGAACACTGAAGCTTTCTTT
TRBD1	once	TRBJ1-6	TRBV4-3	CASSQGQDNSPLHF	TGCGCCAGCAGCCAGGGACAGGATAATTCACCCCTCCACTTT
-	-	TRBJ2-1	TRBV9	CASSPKAWTVGNEQFF	TGTGCCAGCAGCCCCAAGGCTTGGACGGTCGGCAATGAGCAGTTCTTC
TRBD1	-	TRBJ1-1	TRBV5-5	CASSWGTGAPGTEAFF	TGTGCCAGCAGCTGGGGGACAGGGGCCCCGGGGACTGAAGCTTTCTTT
TRBD1	-	TRBJ2-1	TRBV6-5	CASRPGTGGNEQFF	TGTGCCAGCAGACCCGGGACAGGGGGCAATGAGCAGTTCTTC
-	-	TRBJ1-2	TRBV24-1	CATSDPLTGNYGYTF	TGTGCCACCAGTGATCCTCTGACAGGAAACTATGGCTACACCTTC
-	once	TRBJ2-1	TRBV5-4	CASSGRASYNEQFF	TGTGCCAGCAGCGGGCGGGCCTCCTACAATGAGCAGTTCTTC
-	-	TRBJ1-2	TRBV7-2	CASSLSEQAVYYGYTF	TGTGCCAGCAGCTTAAGCGAGCAGGCCGTATACTATGGCTACACCTTC
TRBD1	-	TRBJ1-2	TRBV19	CASSIGTGLGGYTF	TGTGCCAGTAGTATCGGGACAGGGCTGGGAGGCTACACCTTC
-	-	TRBJ2-7	TRBV5-1	CASSLGLANTYEQYF	TGCGCCAGCAGCTTGGGGTTAGCGAACACCTACGAGCAGTACTTC
-	-	TRBJ2-3	TRBV6-2/TRBV6-3	CASSYRAPDTQYF	TGTGCCAGCAGTTACAGGGCCCCAGATACGCAGTATTTT
-	few	TRBJ2-2	TRBV7-2	CASSPGTPTRELFF	TGTGCCAGCAGCCCCGGGACCCCGACTCGAGAGCTGTTTTTT